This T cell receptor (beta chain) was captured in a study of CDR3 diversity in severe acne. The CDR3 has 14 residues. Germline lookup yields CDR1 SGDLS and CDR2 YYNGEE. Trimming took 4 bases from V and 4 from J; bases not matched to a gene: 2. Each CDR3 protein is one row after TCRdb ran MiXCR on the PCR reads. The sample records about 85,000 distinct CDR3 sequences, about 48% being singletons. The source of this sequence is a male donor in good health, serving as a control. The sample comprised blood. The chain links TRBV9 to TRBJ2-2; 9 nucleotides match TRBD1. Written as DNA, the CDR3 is TGTGCCAGCAGCCCACAGGGGGCCACCGGGGAGCTGTTTTTT. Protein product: CASSPQGATGELFF. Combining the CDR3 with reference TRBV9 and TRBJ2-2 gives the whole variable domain DSGVTQTPKHLITATGQRVTLRCSPRSGDLSVYWYQQSLDQGLQFLIQYYNGEERAKGNILERFSAQQFPDLHSELNLSSLELGDSALYFCASSPQGATGELFFGEGSRLTVL.